The entry below gives a single T cell receptor beta chain sequence along with its context. Trimming pared 5 bases from V and 4 bases from J, leaving 12 bases between. The CDR3 runs to 14 residues. Germline CDR1 reads SEHNR; CDR2 reads FQNEAQ (reference sequence). The sample comes from a study of blood T cell repertoires in COVID-19. The data were produced by immunoSEQ multiplex PCR, yet TCRdb's version contains in-frame clones alone and is incomplete. Found here are 650,000 to 800,000 clones, 75% to 90% of them singletons; the top ten hold about 0.26%. J is TRBJ2-1 and V is TRBV7-9; a weak D match, TRBD2 (5 bases). The receptor's source is a young woman with acute or convalescent COVID-19. Sequencing was done on a sample of peripheral blood. The CDR3: CASSNGGLYNEQFF. CDR3 sequence (DNA): TGTGCCAGCAGCAACGGCGGGTTGTACAATGAGCAGTTCTTC. Complete variable domain (other parts from reference TRBV7-9 and TRBJ2-1): DTGVSQNPRHKITKRGQNVTFRCDPISEHNRLYWYRQTLGQGPEFLTYFQNEAQLEKSRLLSDRFSAERPKGSFSTLEIQRTEQGDSAMYLCASSNGGLYNEQFFGPGTRLTVL.